These 32 T cell receptor beta chains were sequenced from one sample in a study of Graves' ophthalmopathy and Graves' hyperthyroidism. Amplified material comprised TCR beta CDR3 regions derived from RNA transcripts. The library came from an HTBI-primed first-round RT-PCR and a second-round multiplex PCR. One entry per CDR3 protein, called by TCRdb with MiXCR from the multiplex PCR reads. The sample gives nearly 400,000 distinct CDR3 sequences, roughly 18% of which show up once; about 1.6% is in the top ten. Sequenced: peripheral blood. The source of these receptors is a woman aged 18-29 years with Graves' ophthalmopathy.

This clonotype was found many times. J is TRBJ2-6 and V is TRBV5-1; 9 bases fit TRBD1. Germline V CDR1 and CDR2: SGHRS, YFSETQ. Trimming removed 0 bases from V and 2 bases from J; junction bases left unmatched: 0. This CDR3 is 16 amino acids long. DNA for the CDR3: TGCGCCAGCAGCTTGGGGACAGGGGCTGGGGCCAACGTCCTGACTTTC. The encoded protein is CASSLGTGAGANVLTF.

Many counts were recorded for this clonotype. The chain employs TRBV29-1 and TRBJ1-1; no clear D gene. This CDR3 contains 12 residues. V lost 2 bases to trimming and J lost 0 bases, with 4 bases between them. The germline V gene has CDR1 SQVTM and CDR2 ANQGSEA. CDR3 nucleotide sequence: TGCAGCGTTGAAAGGATGAACACTGAAGCTTTCTTT. As protein: CSVERMNTEAFF. The whole variable domain, filled in from reference TRBV29-1 and TRBJ1-1, reads SAVISQKPSRDICQRGTSLTIQCQVDSQVTMMFWYRQQPGQSLTLIATANQGSEATYESGFVIDKFPISRPNLTFSTLTVSNMSPEDSSIYLCSVERMNTEAFFGQGTRLTVV.

This clonotype was seen a few times. This chain joins TRBV18 and TRBJ1-2; D call uncertain. The V end lost 1 base, the J end lost 1 base, and 16 bases lay between the germline ends. This CDR3 has 17 residues. The V gene's germline CDR1 is KGHSH and CDR2 LQKENI. The CDR3 here is CASSPQTPEVYNYGYTF. CDR3 nucleotide sequence: TGTGCCAGCTCACCACAGACGCCCGAGGTGTATAACTATGGCTACACCTTC.

This clonotype was seen a single time. The gene calls are TRBV20-1 and TRBJ2-4; 10 positions match TRBD1. Looked up from germline, CDR1 is DFQATT and CDR2 is SNEGSKA (reference sequence). V trimming: 6 bases; J trimming: 8 bases; junction bases outside the gene matches: 7. This CDR3 comprises 13 residues. CDR3 sequence (DNA): TGCAGTGCCCATGGACAGGGGGAGGACATTCAGTACTTC. Translated, it gives CSAHGQGEDIQYF.

This clonotype has a count of ten or more. The rearrangement links TRBV12-3 or TRBV12-4 to TRBJ2-5; the match to TRBD2 covers 7 bases. The V segment lost 4 bases and the J segment 3 bases; nucleotides outside the gene matches: 11. This CDR3 contains 16 residues. The CDR3 loop is CASSWRFNAGEETQYF. CDR3 in DNA: TGTGCCAGCAGTTGGCGCTTTAATGCGGGAGAAGAGACCCAGTACTTC.

This clonotype was seen at least ten times. The chain has TRBV4-1 and TRBJ2-7; maybe TRBD2 (6 bases). V was clipped by 0 bases and J by 2 bases, with 17 bases between them. Germline values: CDR1 MGHRA, CDR2 YSYEKL. CDR3 size: 17 residues. This CDR3 is CASSQEGAGSGAYEQYF. For the CDR3, the DNA is TGCGCCAGCAGCCAAGAAGGAGCGGGCTCTGGGGCCTACGAGCAGTACTTC.

This clonotype was recorded many times. The chain uses TRBV6-2 or TRBV6-3 and TRBJ2-5, with D hard to call. The germline gives CDR1 MNHEY, CDR2 SVGEGT. The germline V and J ends were trimmed by 3 bases and 7 bases, with 12 bases remaining between them. CDR3 length: 13 residues. The CDR3, as DNA: TGTGCCAGCAGTTATCTGGTATTCGGGACCCAGTACTTC. This gives the protein CASSYLVFGTQYF.

This clonotype occurred many times. CDR3 sequence reads: CAWSVRGQSEAFF. The CDR3 nucleotides read TGTGCCTGGAGTGTACGAGGACAATCTGAAGCTTTCTTT. This rearrangement joins TRBV30 to TRBJ1-1, with TRBD1 as a possible D gene (5 bases). V was trimmed by 0 bases and J by 6 bases, leaving 11 bases between them. There are 13 residues in the CDR3. Germline-derived CDR1 and CDR2 are GTSNPN and SVGIG (reference sequence). Full variable domain (missing parts from reference TRBV30 and TRBJ1-1): SQTIHQWPATLVQPVGSPLSLECTVEGTSNPNLYWYRQAAGRGLQLLFYSVGIGQISSEVPQNLSASRPQDRQFILSSKKLLLSDSGFYLCAWSVRGQSEAFFGQGTRLTVV.

This clonotype was seen more than once but under ten times. The rearrangement uses TRBV6-1 and TRBJ1-2; 9 bases fit TRBD1. The CDR3 runs to 13 residues. Germline V gene sequence: CDR1 MNHNS, CDR2 SASEGT. V lost 7 bases, J lost 8 bases, and 8 bases stayed unmatched. CDR3 sequence reads: CASIPTGGRGYTF. CDR3 in DNA: TGTGCCAGCATACCGACAGGGGGTCGAGGCTACACCTTC.

As to this clonotype: A single base separates this from a much larger clone, so it may be a read error. The chain uses TRBV9 and TRBJ2-7; tentative D call: TRBD2 (6 bases). CDR1 and CDR2 from the germline V gene are SGDLS and YYNGEE. The CDR3 covers 14 residues. DNA for the CDR3: TGTACCAGCAGCGCCTCCGAGCGGGTCCGCGAGCAGTACTTC. It codes for CTSSASERVREQYF.

This clonotype was counted many times. V usage is TRBV6-2 or TRBV6-3 and J usage is TRBJ2-5, with D tentatively TRBD1 (5 bases). This CDR3 has 12 residues. The ends were cut back, 5 bases at V and 3 bases at J, with 7 bases in the middle. From germline, CDR1 is MNHEY and CDR2 SVGEGT. The DNA for the CDR3 is TGTGCCAGCAGTACCAGGGAAGAGACCCAGTACTTC. Translation gives CASSTREETQYF.

This clonotype was recorded many times. The V call is TRBV30, the J call TRBJ1-3; unclear D gene. CDR1 is GTSNPN, CDR2 SVGIG, per germline (reference sequence). The CDR3 is 12 amino acids. Trimming stripped 5 bases from V and 5 bases from J, with 10 bases between. The CDR3 bases are TGTGCCTGGGAGTGGTCCCGAAACACCATATATTTT. This encodes CAWEWSRNTIYF.

This clonotype was seen repeatedly, ten times or more. The rearrangement joins TRBV6-2 or TRBV6-3 to TRBJ2-2, with D perhaps TRBD2 (6 bases). V was pared by 8 bases and J by 3 bases, with 7 bases between. CDR3 length equals 12 residues. The germline gives CDR1 MNHEY, CDR2 SVGEGT. CDR3 DNA sequence: TGTGCCAGCCGGGAGTACACCGGGGAGCTGTTTTTT. Protein product: CASREYTGELFF.

Many counts were recorded for this clonotype. J is TRBJ2-2 and V is TRBV2; TRBD1 might be the D (6 bases). This CDR3 has 15 residues. V was shortened by 5 bases and J by 4 bases, with 14 bases between the two germline ends. Germline V gene sequence: CDR1 SNHLY, CDR2 FYNNEI. DNA of the CDR3: TGTGCCAGCAGTAGAACTACAGGGTCCACCGGGGAGCTGTTTTTT. This translates into CASSRTTGSTGELFF.

The rearrangement joins TRBV12-3 or TRBV12-4 to TRBJ2-5; the match to TRBD1 covers 8 bases. The CDR3 consists of 14 residues. V shed 3 bases and J 7 bases; nucleotides not matched to a gene: 7. CDR3: CASSFQGAGRTQYF. CDR3 bases: TGTGCCAGCAGTTTCCAGGGGGCCGGGAGGACCCAGTACTTC.

This clonotype has ten or more counts. The DNA for the CDR3 is TGTGCCAGCAGTCCGACGCGCCTTGCAGGGACCCAGTACTTC. Its translation: CASSPTRLAGTQYF. The V call is TRBV27, the J call TRBJ2-5; D gene unclear. The CDR3 length is 14 residues. Trimming pared 5 bases from V and 7 bases from J, leaving 17 bases between. The V gene's germline CDR1 is MNHEY and CDR2 SMNVEV (reference sequence).

Many counts were recorded for this clonotype. This chain links TRBV6-2 or TRBV6-3 with TRBJ2-5; perhaps TRBD2 as D (6 bases). Per the germline V gene, CDR1 is MNHEY and CDR2 is SVGEGT. The V end was cut by 0 bases, the J end by 7 bases, with 9 bases between. The CDR3 contains 13 residues. The CDR3 protein is CASSYSRGGTQYF. DNA of the CDR3: TGTGCCAGCAGTTACTCACGGGGAGGGACCCAGTACTTC.

The table lists this clonotype with many counts. The CDR3 DNA reads as TGCAGTGCTAGAGATTACACAGGGGGGGAGACCCAGTACTTC. This gives the protein CSARDYTGGETQYF. The V and J genes are TRBV20-1 and TRBJ2-5; 8 nucleotides agree with TRBD1. The length of the CDR3 is 14 residues. Germline CDR1 reads DFQATT; CDR2 reads SNEGSKA (reference sequence). The V segment lost 0 bases and the J segment 5 bases; nucleotides outside the gene matches: 5.

The CDR3 bases are TGTGCTAACCGCGGGTCCGGGACAGGGGGCGACTACGAGCAGTACTTC. Protein product: CANRGSGTGGDYEQYF. This chain links TRBV12-5 with TRBJ2-7; 12 bases line up with TRBD1. Germline loops: CDR1 LGHNT, CDR2 FRNRAP. CDR3 size: 16 residues. The J segment lost 3 bases and the V segment lost 10 bases, leaving 13 bases of the junction unmatched.

The sample holds many counts of this clonotype. The V call is TRBV11-1, the J call TRBJ2-7; D gene uncertain. The V end was cut by 4 bases, the J end by 9 bases, with 16 bases between. Germline-derived CDR1 and CDR2 are SGHAT and FQDESV (reference sequence). The CDR3 sequence is 13 residues long. The CDR3 nucleotides are TGTGCCAGCAGCTCCAGAGGCGGTGTCTGGCAGTACTTC. This encodes CASSSRGGVWQYF.

This chain joins TRBV19 and TRBJ2-2; D is undetermined. The CDR3 loop spans 15 amino acids. V lost 7 bases and J 0 bases, leaving 12 bases between the germline ends. The germline gives CDR1 LNHDA, CDR2 SQIVND (reference sequence). CDR3 nucleotide sequence: TGTGCCAGTACCCTGACCTCCACGAACACCGGGGAGCTGTTTTTT. It is translated as CASTLTSTNTGELFF.

In this sample, this clonotype turned up many times. The chain carries TRBV28 and TRBJ2-5; D possibly corresponds to TRBD2 (6 bases). The CDR3 contains 17 residues. V lost 6 bases, J lost 4 bases, and 24 bases lay in between. From germline, CDR1 is MDHEN and CDR2 SYDVKM. The CDR3 loop reads CASSPLRRRGQGETQYF. In nucleotides, the CDR3 is TGTGCCAGCAGCCCCCTTCGTCGGCGGGGCCAGGGAGAGACCCAGTACTTC.

This clonotype was recorded at least ten times. The CDR3 loop reads CSVDPSGGEVPRNTGELFF. CDR3 coding DNA: TGCAGCGTTGACCCTAGCGGGGGCGAGGTACCGAGGAACACCGGGGAGCTGTTTTTT. This chain uses TRBV29-1 with TRBJ2-2; 10 bases line up with TRBD2. V shed 3 bases, J shed 1 base, and the junction held 14 bases outside the gene matches. Germline V CDR1 and CDR2: SQVTM, ANQGSEA. CDR3 length: 19 amino acids.

This clonotype was picked up many times. The chain employs TRBV11-2 and TRBJ1-1; no clear D. Per germline, CDR1 SGHAT and CDR2 FQNNGV. The CDR3 consists of 11 residues. V gave up 5 bases and J gave up 9 bases, with 10 bases separating them. As DNA, the CDR3 is TGTGCCAGCAGCCTGGACCATAAAGCTTTCTTT. Amino acid sequence: CASSLDHKAFF. Supplemented by reference TRBV11-2 and TRBJ1-1, the full variable domain reads EAGVAQSPRYKIIEKRQSVAFWCNPISGHATLYWYQQILGQGPKLLIQFQNNGVVDDSQLPKDRFSAERLKGVDSTLKIQPAKLEDSAVYLCASSLDHKAFFGQGTRLTVV.

This clonotype was seen ten or more times. The CDR3 reads CASSGLTGELFF. The CDR3 region has the DNA TGTGCCAGCTCCGGACTAACCGGGGAGCTGTTTTTT. The gene calls are TRBV6-4 and TRBJ2-2; perhaps TRBD2 as D (6 bases). V was trimmed by 8 bases and J by 5 bases, leaving 9 bases between them. The germline gives CDR1 MRHNA, CDR2 SNTAGT. CDR3 size: 12 residues.

This clonotype was observed many times. The chain is built from TRBV19 and TRBJ2-7; 14 bases align to TRBD2. The CDR3 sequence is 14 residues long. CDR1 is LNHDA and CDR2 is SQIVND in the germline V gene (reference sequence). Germline trimming cut 7 bases from V and 6 bases from J; bases unmatched to any gene: 5. CDR3 sequence reads: CASKGTSGSGEQYF. CDR3 DNA: TGTGCCAGTAAAGGGACTAGCGGGAGTGGCGAGCAGTACTTC.

This clonotype was detected ten times or more. The chain carries TRBV12-5 and TRBJ2-2; possibly TRBD2 for D (7 bases). The CDR3 runs 16 residues. Germline V gene data show CDR1 as LGHNT and CDR2 as FRNRAP. Between the trimmed V and J ends, which lost 0 bases and 3 bases, there was a span of 11 bases. The CDR3 protein is CASGLVTGRDTGELFF. The CDR3 DNA reads TGTGCTAGTGGTTTGGTAACAGGGAGGGACACCGGGGAGCTGTTTTTT.

In its sample, this clonotype was seen many times. The chain recombines TRBV19 with TRBJ1-1; 8 bases agree with TRBD1. Unmatched junction bases numbered 8, after V lost 5 bases and J lost 6 bases. The germline V gene has CDR1 LNHDA and CDR2 SQIVND (reference sequence). The length of the CDR3 is 14 residues. The CDR3 here is CASSSGQARAEAFF. In DNA, the CDR3 is TGTGCCAGTAGTTCGGGACAGGCCAGGGCTGAAGCTTTCTTT.

This clonotype was counted at least ten times. The chain employs TRBV9 and TRBJ2-7; 8 positions match TRBD1. CDR1 and CDR2 (germline): SGDLS, YYNGEE. Germline trimming cut 0 bases from V and 5 bases from J; bases unmatched to any gene: 10. The CDR3 covers 16 residues. The DNA for the CDR3 is TGTGCCAGCAGCGTAGGGCAGGGGGCGCTTAAAAACGAGCAGTACTTC. As protein: CASSVGQGALKNEQYF.

The gene calls are TRBV12-3 or TRBV12-4 and TRBJ2-7; 9 positions agree with TRBD1. J was trimmed by 0 bases and V by 6 bases; bases with no gene match: 9. The CDR3 has 16 residues. The CDR3 loop is CASSRAGTGISYEQYF. The CDR3 coding sequence is TGTGCCAGCAGCCGCGCCGGGACAGGGATCTCCTACGAGCAGTACTTC.

This clonotype was observed at least ten times. The V call is TRBV19, the J call TRBJ2-7, with TRBD1 as a possible D gene (6 bases). Trimming left V 4 bases short and J 5 bases short, with 12 bases between. The CDR3 is 13 amino acids. CDR1 and CDR2 from the germline V gene are LNHDA and SQIVND (reference sequence). CDR3 sequence: CASSNMNRDEQYF. The CDR3 bases are TGTGCCAGTAGTAACATGAACAGGGACGAGCAGTACTTC. The full variable domain, rest sourced from reference TRBV19 and TRBJ2-7, is DGGITQSPKYLFRKEGQNVTLSCEQNLNHDAMYWYRQDPGQGLRLIYYSQIVNDFQKGDIAEGYSVSREKKESFPLTVTSAQKNPTAFYLCASSNMNRDEQYFGPGTRLTVT.

This clonotype was counted ten times or more. This chain uses TRBV27 with TRBJ2-2; TRBD2 aligns across 7 bases. Trimming cost V 1 base and J 4 bases; bases outside gene matches: 6. This CDR3 region has 16 residues. CDR1 is MNHEY and CDR2 is SMNVEV in the germline V gene (reference sequence). CDR3 amino acids: CASSLFAGDLTGELFF. As DNA, the CDR3 is TGTGCCAGCAGTTTATTTGCGGGAGATCTCACCGGGGAGCTGTTTTTT.